Below are 16 T cell receptor beta chains sequenced from a single sample in a study of vaccination effects on CD4 cells after COVID-19. Sequencing used immunoSEQ multiplex PCR; TCRdb keeps in-frame clones, though not all of them. The profile covers 20,000 to 25,000 clones, with less than 85% appearing a single time and more than 9% taken by the ten largest. Ahead of sequencing, the ViraFEST assay grew antigen-specific CD4+ T cells using viral peptide pools. Having been cultured for 9 to 11 days, the cells underwent CD4+ T cell isolation. Either the BNT162b2 or mRNA-1273 vaccine was given to participants in two doses. These receptors lack a known antigen. The source material was CD4+ T cells from PBMCs cultured with HCoV-229E spike peptides, sampled after COVID-19 vaccination. Receptors were obtained from a human donor who received a COVID-19 vaccine.

The V call is TRBV6-5, the J call TRBJ2-5, with TRBD2 matching 8 bases. Germline V gene sequence: CDR1 MNHEY, CDR2 SVGAGI. V trimming: 3 bases; J trimming: 2 bases; junction bases outside the gene matches: 2. The CDR3 consists of 14 residues. The CDR3 nucleotides are TGTGCCAGCAGTTATGCGGGGGGTCAAGAGACCCAGTACTTC. It is translated as CASSYAGGQETQYF.

CDR3 in DNA: TGCAGTGCCCCAGGCCCAAAACTGTTTTTT. Translation: CSAPGPKLFF. This chain joins TRBV20-1 and TRBJ1-4; no definite D call. Looked up from germline, CDR1 is DFQATT and CDR2 is SNEGSKA (reference sequence). V was cut by 6 bases and J by 10 bases, with 9 bases left in between. This CDR3 is built from 10 residues.

The CDR3 nucleotides read TGTGCCAGCAGTAACTTAGCGAGAGGGGGAGATACGCAGTATTTT. Its translation: CASSNLARGGDTQYF. This chain links TRBV6-6 with TRBJ2-3; maybe TRBD1 (6 bases). Germline CDR1 is MNHNY and CDR2 is SVGAGI (reference sequence). The CDR3 is made up of 15 amino acids. V dropped 5 bases and J dropped 5 bases, with 17 bases sitting between them.

This chain links TRBV7-2 with TRBJ1-1; no clear D. V lost 7 bases, J lost 4 bases, and 13 bases lay in between. The CDR3 runs to 13 residues. Germline assignment: CDR1 SGHTA and CDR2 FQGNSA. The CDR3 coding sequence is TGTGCCAGCACCCTAAGTCTCGGCACTGAAGCTTTCTTT. It yields the protein CASTLSLGTEAFF.

This clone has more than one count but fewer than ten. The rearrangement links TRBV7-7 to TRBJ2-2; no reliable D call. Trimming pared 1 base from V and 6 bases from J, leaving 6 bases between. Germline values: CDR1 SSHAT, CDR2 FNYEAQ (reference sequence). The CDR3 has 13 amino acids. The CDR3 spells CASSLDSPGELFF. CDR3 DNA: TGTGCCAGCAGCTTAGACTCCCCCGGGGAGCTGTTTTTT.

CDR3 sequence (DNA): TGTGCCACCAACCAGGGTACCGGAGGGATTTCACCCCTCCACTTT. It codes for CATNQGTGGISPLHF. The V and J genes are TRBV2 and TRBJ1-6; a possible D gene is TRBD1 (5 bases). The CDR3 extends over 15 amino acids. Germline loops: CDR1 SNHLY, CDR2 FYNNEI. V gave up 10 bases and J gave up 9 bases, with 22 bases separating them.

V is TRBV6-5 and J is TRBJ1-2, with TRBD1 as a possible D gene (6 bases). The germline V gene encodes CDR1 MNHEY and CDR2 SVGAGI. The CDR3 has 13 amino acids. V was shortened by 6 bases and J by 7 bases, with 15 bases between the two germline ends. The CDR3 region has the DNA TGTGCCAGCAGCGATCAGGGGAGGAGTGGCTACACCTTC. Amino acid sequence: CASSDQGRSGYTF.

The rearrangement uses TRBV19 and TRBJ1-4; 8 positions match TRBD1. Germline CDR1 LNHDA, CDR2 SQIVND (reference sequence). The CDR3 consists of 14 residues. V lost 10 bases to trimming and J lost 7 bases; unmatched junction nucleotides: 11. The DNA for the CDR3 is TGTGCCACCCAACAGGGGGTTGGAAGTGAAAAACTGTTTTTT. This translates into CATQQGVGSEKLFF.

This clone was seen a few times. V gene TRBV5-1 combines with J gene TRBJ2-5; tentative D call: TRBD1 (6 bases). Trimming left V 5 bases short and J 5 bases short, with 13 bases between. Germline V lookup: CDR1 SGHRS, CDR2 YFSETQ. The CDR3 runs to 13 residues. CDR3 in DNA: TGCGCCAGCAGTACAGGGTTTTTGGAGACCCAGTACTTC. As protein: CASSTGFLETQYF. Full variable domain (outside the CDR3, taken from reference TRBV5-1 and TRBJ2-5): KAGVTQTPRYLIKTRGQQVTLSCSPISGHRSVSWYQQTPGQGLQFLFEYFSETQRNKGNFPGRFSGRQFSNSRSEMNVSTLELGDSALYLCASSTGFLETQYFGPGTRLLVL.

The chain recombines TRBV24-1 with TRBJ2-5, with 9 bases lining up with TRBD1. The length of the CDR3 is 15 residues. V was pared by 4 bases and J by 5 bases, with 7 bases of the junction left unmatched. From germline, CDR1 is KGHDR and CDR2 SFDVKD. The CDR3 bases are TGTGCCACCAGTGACCCGACAGGGGGGAAGGAGACCCAGTACTTC. This encodes CATSDPTGGKETQYF.

This clone was recorded once. The chain employs TRBV19 and TRBJ2-4; no clear D gene. Trimming removed 5 bases from V and 3 bases from J, with 11 bases in between. Germline V gene data show CDR1 as LNHDA and CDR2 as SQIVND (reference sequence). This CDR3 spans 14 amino acids. The CDR3 region is CASSSLQSKNIQYF. The CDR3 coding sequence is TGTGCCAGTAGTTCCCTGCAGAGCAAAAACATTCAGTACTTC.

This clone has more than one count but fewer than ten. The V gene is TRBV5-1, the J gene TRBJ2-7, with D unclear. Per germline, CDR1 SGHRS and CDR2 YFSETQ. Trimming left V 0 bases short and J 4 bases short, with 8 bases between. CDR3 size: 13 residues. The CDR3 DNA reads TGCGCCAGCAGCTTGGGATCCAGTTACGAGCAGTACTTC. This sequence encodes CASSLGSSYEQYF.

V and J are TRBV5-1 and TRBJ1-2; D is perhaps TRBD1 (6 bases). Germline CDR1 is SGHRS and CDR2 is YFSETQ. V dropped 2 bases and J dropped 6 bases, with 11 bases sitting between them. The CDR3 is 13 amino acids. In DNA form, the CDR3 reads TGCGCCAGCAGCTTCTCTGGGGGCCATGGCTACACCTTC. Amino acids: CASSFSGGHGYTF.

This clone was detected a few times. The rearrangement uses TRBV3-1 (or the pseudogene TRBV3-2) and TRBJ1-1, with D perhaps TRBD1 (5 bases). Germline V gene lookup returns CDR1 LGHDT and CDR2 YNNKEL (reference sequence). The CDR3 length is 15 residues. V was cut by 4 bases and J by 2 bases, with 14 bases left in between. The CDR3 sequence: CASSPNLDRNTEAFF. The CDR3 DNA follows: TGTGCCAGCAGCCCGAACCTCGACAGAAACACTGAAGCTTTCTTT.

V usage is TRBV6-6 and J usage is TRBJ2-2; D is possibly TRBD2 (6 bases). Germline lookup yields CDR1 MNHNY and CDR2 SVGAGI (reference sequence). V was clipped by 6 bases and J by 4 bases, with 15 bases between them. The CDR3 runs to 15 residues. The CDR3 DNA follows: TGTGCCAGCAGAGGTTGGCCCGGGGGCACCGGGGAGCTGTTTTTT. Its protein product is CASRGWPGGTGELFF.

The CDR3 DNA sequence: TGTGCCAGCTCGCTTTCGGACGGAGCCTACGAGCAGTACTTC. Protein: CASSLSDGAYEQYF. V and J are TRBV11-1 and TRBJ2-7; D gene uncertain. Germline V lookup: CDR1 SGHAT, CDR2 FQDESV (reference sequence). The CDR3 sequence is 14 residues long. The V end lost 8 bases, the J end lost 2 bases, and 16 bases lay between the germline ends.